This passage covers 32 T cell receptor beta chains from one sample sequenced in a study of regulatory T cells in long-lasting Graves disease. Documented time point: newly diagnosed GD, antithyroid drugs for less than 3 months. The authors made the TCR library using RNA they extracted from PBMCs. Construction of TCR beta libraries relied on iRepertoire HTBI primers and on Arm-PCR targeting CDR3 regions. Using its own MiXCR run on the multiplex PCR reads, TCRdb lists one record per CDR3 protein. The data contain some 230,000 distinct CDR3 sequences, around 17% of them singletons. Here the sequenced sample was peripheral blood mononuclear cells (PBMCs), taken at new diagnosis, from a patient treated with antithyroid drugs. The origin of the receptors is a female donor with Graves disease.

The chain employs TRBV2 and TRBJ1-2, with 8 bases identical to TRBD1. V lost 2 bases, J lost 6 bases, and 5 bases stayed unmatched. The CDR3 has 14 amino acids. Germline CDR1 reads SNHLY; CDR2 reads FYNNEI. CDR3 nucleotides: TGTGCCAGCAGTGAAACGGACAGGGCTAATGGCTACACCTTC. It yields the protein CASSETDRANGYTF.

In this sample, this clonotype turned up a few times. A clone one base away is much larger, so this may be a read error. The J gene is TRBJ2-2, the V gene TRBV7-2, with TRBD1 matching over 7 bases. CDR1 SGHTA and CDR2 FQGNSA come from the germline V gene. This CDR3 comprises 14 residues. V lost 6 bases to trimming and J lost 3 bases; unmatched junction nucleotides: 4. This CDR3 reads CASSNGTDTGELFF. The CDR3 bases are TGTGCCAGCAGTAACGGGACAGACACCGGGGAGCTGTTTTTT. The variable domain in full, with the rest retrieved from reference TRBV7-2 and TRBJ2-2, is GAGVSQSPSNKVTEKGKDVELRCDPISGHTALYWYRQSLGQGLEFLIYFQGNSAPDKSGLPSDRFSAERTGGSVSTLTIQRTQQEDSAVYLCASSNGTDTGELFFGEGSRLTVL.

This clonotype was detected ten times or more. One junction end does not reproduce the germline sequence, and a read error may be involved. V is TRBV11-3 and J is TRBJ2-7; D not resolved. This CDR3 region has 13 residues. Germline CDR1 and CDR2: SGHNT and YENEEA. As DNA, the CDR3 is TGTGCCAGCAGCAAGATCCTCTCCCACGAGCAGTACTTC. The encoded protein is CASSKILSHEQYF.

This chain connects TRBV19 to TRBJ1-1; D gene unclear. The V gene lost 6 bases and the J gene lost 1 base, with 12 bases spanning the gap. The CDR3 covers 14 residues. Germline assignment: CDR1 LNHDA and CDR2 SQIVND (reference sequence). DNA for the CDR3: TGTGCCAGTAGCCCGACTGTGTGGAACACTGAAGCTTTCTTT. As protein: CASSPTVWNTEAFF.

Many counts were recorded for this clonotype. The V and J genes are TRBV3-1 and TRBJ2-4; TRBD2 aligns across 9 bases. The CDR3 runs to 15 residues. Germline V gene lookup returns CDR1 LGHDT and CDR2 YNNKEL (reference sequence). After removal of 3 bases from V and 4 bases from J, the junction contained 4 bases not matched to a gene. The CDR3 sequence: CASSHLSGRKNIQYF. Written as DNA, the CDR3 is TGTGCCAGCAGCCACCTTAGCGGGAGAAAAAACATTCAGTACTTC.

This clonotype was seen repeatedly, ten times or more. The chain recombines TRBV7-2 with TRBJ2-7; D not resolved. The CDR3 has 13 amino acids. The V and J ends lost 1 base and 4 bases respectively, with 8 bases between them. Per the germline V gene, CDR1 is SGHTA and CDR2 is FQGNSA. The CDR3 DNA reads TGTGCCAGCAGCTTAGAATGGGCTTACGAGCAGTACTTC. Its protein product is CASSLEWAYEQYF.

There are many counts of this clonotype. V and J are TRBV24-1 and TRBJ2-1; 9 bases fit TRBD2. Germline V gene sequence: CDR1 KGHDR, CDR2 SFDVKD. With 3 bases clipped from V and 0 bases from J, the junction kept 2 bases outside the gene matches. The CDR3 is 16 amino acids. For the CDR3, the DNA is TGTGCCACCAGTGATCTAGCGGGGAGCTCCTACAATGAGCAGTTCTTC. As protein: CATSDLAGSSYNEQFF.

In this sample, this clonotype turned up many times. The V call is TRBV19, the J call TRBJ1-2; D may be TRBD1 (5 bases). CDR1 and CDR2 (germline): LNHDA, SQIVND (reference sequence). The CDR3 extends over 13 amino acids. V lost 9 bases, J lost 1 base, and 12 bases lay in between. In DNA form, the CDR3 reads TGTGCCAGCTTCGGGGGGGGTAACTATGGCTACACCTTC. It encodes CASFGGGNYGYTF.

The chain employs TRBV5-4 and TRBJ2-3; D is possibly TRBD1 or TRBD2 (7 bases each). Trimming pared 4 bases from V and 2 bases from J, leaving 17 bases between. Looked up from germline, CDR1 is SGHNT and CDR2 is YYREEE (reference sequence). CDR3 length equals 16 residues. CDR3 sequence: CASSRPTGRDTDTQYF. As DNA, the CDR3 is TGTGCCAGCAGCCGTCCGACAGGGAGGGACACAGATACGCAGTATTTT.

The CDR3 spells CASSLARDSRYNEQFF. CDR3 bases: TGCGCCAGCAGCTTGGCCAGGGATAGCAGATACAATGAGCAGTTCTTC. This sequence joins TRBV5-1 and TRBJ2-1, with a tentative D call TRBD1 (5 bases). V was clipped by 0 bases and J by 4 bases, with 14 bases between them. This CDR3 has 16 residues. Germline values: CDR1 SGHRS, CDR2 YFSETQ.

This clonotype was picked up many times. This chain's CDR3 is CASSEGTGNTIYF. CDR3 sequence (DNA): TGTGCCAGCAGTGAGGGAACTGGAAACACCATATATTTT. The chain couples TRBV6-1 to TRBJ1-3; D gene uncertain. This CDR3 is built from 13 residues. The germline gives CDR1 MNHNS, CDR2 SASEGT. Trimming removed 3 bases at V and 2 bases at J, with 5 bases between.

Note on this clonotype: This likely came from a read error, as a far larger clone is one base away. The rearrangement links TRBV28 to TRBJ2-4; 7 positions match TRBD1. Germline V gene lookup returns CDR1 MDHEN and CDR2 SYDVKM. This CDR3 comprises 14 residues. Trimming at V came to 3 bases and at J to 3 bases, leaving 2 bases not matched to a gene. CDR3 in amino acids: CASSFDRDKNIQYF. CDR3 DNA: TGTGCCAGCAGTTTCGACAGGGACAAAAACATTCAGTACTTC.

In this sample, this clonotype turned up many times. The chain couples TRBV11-1 to TRBJ1-4; maybe TRBD1 (6 bases). Trimming shortened V by 4 bases and J by 4 bases, and 16 bases separated the two germline ends. The germline gives CDR1 SGHAT, CDR2 FQDESV (reference sequence). The CDR3 has 16 residues. CDR3 DNA: TGTGCCAGCAGCTGGGGGCCAAGACAACGTAATGAAAAACTGTTTTTT. Amino acids: CASSWGPRQRNEKLFF.

This clonotype was detected ten times or more. This chain connects TRBV4-1 to TRBJ2-7; TRBD2 matches at 7 bases. The CDR3 runs to 15 residues. J lost 2 bases, V lost 4 bases, and 8 bases had no gene match. CDR1 MGHRA and CDR2 YSYEKL come from the germline V gene. Written as DNA, the CDR3 is TGCGCCAGCAGCCCCCGGGCTAGCGGAGCCTACGAGCAGTACTTC. Encoded protein: CASSPRASGAYEQYF.

Of note for this clonotype: A single base separates this from a much larger clone, so it may be a read error. The CDR3 DNA reads TGTGCCAGTAGTAGCTGGATCGGTGGGGTCCAAGAGACCCAGTTCTTC. Translated, it gives CASSSWIGGVQETQFF. This sequence joins TRBV19 and TRBJ2-1; D not certain. This CDR3 comprises 16 residues. Germline CDR1 reads LNHDA; CDR2 reads SQIVND (reference sequence). The V end lost 4 bases, the J end lost 13 bases, and 26 bases lay between the germline ends.

Many counts were recorded for this clonotype. V usage is TRBV6-5 and J usage is TRBJ2-1; the match to TRBD2 covers 9 bases. The CDR3 spans 15 residues. J gave up 8 bases and V 2 bases, and 7 bases lay outside the gene matches. The germline V gene has CDR1 MNHEY and CDR2 SVGAGI. CDR3 protein: CASSYQGTSIYEQFF. The DNA of the CDR3 is TGTGCCAGCAGTTACCAGGGGACTAGCATATATGAGCAGTTCTTC.

The chain carries TRBV12-5 and TRBJ1-2; the match to TRBD1 covers 7 bases. Germline V gene data show CDR1 as LGHNT and CDR2 as FRNRAP. CDR3 size: 15 residues. V dropped 1 base and J dropped 4; count of bases not matched to a gene: 6. The CDR3 loop is CASGLADRAIYGYTF. The CDR3 nucleotides are TGTGCTAGTGGTTTGGCTGACAGGGCGATCTATGGCTACACCTTC.

This clonotype was counted many times. V usage is TRBV5-6 and J usage is TRBJ1-4, with D maybe TRBD1 (6 bases). There are 18 residues in the CDR3. V lost 1 base, J lost 0 bases, and 16 bases lay in between. Germline V gives CDR1 SGHDT, CDR2 YYEEEE. The CDR3 nucleotides read TGTGCCAGCAGCTTGACCTGGGGGCTTCGACCAACTAATGAAAAACTGTTTTTT. This translates into CASSLTWGLRPTNEKLFF.

The chain employs TRBV9 and TRBJ2-2; no reliable D call. Germline V gene sequence: CDR1 SGDLS, CDR2 YYNGEE. Trimming cost V 2 bases and J 5 bases, with 7 bases left between them. The CDR3 runs 13 residues. The CDR3 bases are TGTGCCAGCAGCGTTAGGATGACCGGGGAGCTGTTTTTT. Encoded protein: CASSVRMTGELFF.

The sample holds many counts of this clonotype. The V gene is TRBV10-1, the J gene TRBJ2-1, with a tentative D call TRBD1 (5 bases). This CDR3 has 13 amino acids. Per the germline V gene, CDR1 is WNHNN and CDR2 is SYGVQD (reference sequence). V was clipped by 10 bases and J by 3 bases, with 13 bases between them. CDR3 residues: CATSGFDYNEQFF. In DNA form, the CDR3 reads TGCGCCACCTCAGGGTTTGACTACAATGAGCAGTTCTTC.

This clonotype was seen a handful of times. The chain uses TRBV5-4 and TRBJ1-1; D not certain. Trimming pared 0 bases from V and 5 bases from J, leaving 17 bases between. The germline CDR1 and CDR2 sequences are SGHNT and YYREEE (reference sequence). This CDR3 comprises 16 residues. The CDR3 sequence is CASSLVPGGKRTEAFF. CDR3 nucleotide sequence: TGTGCCAGCAGCTTGGTTCCCGGAGGGAAGAGAACTGAAGCTTTCTTT.

The table lists this clonotype with many counts. V gene TRBV24-1 combines with J gene TRBJ2-3; no reliable D call. The CDR3 is 13 amino acids. CDR1 and CDR2 (germline): KGHDR, SFDVKD. Trimming cost V 7 bases and J 5 bases, with 12 bases left between them. The CDR3 is CATRDHIKDTQYF. CDR3 sequence (DNA): TGTGCCACCAGGGATCACATAAAAGATACGCAGTATTTT.

This clonotype was observed at least ten times. The V and J genes are TRBV15 and TRBJ2-1; D is undetermined. The CDR3 is 12 residues long. V was pared by 2 bases and J by 8 bases, with 7 bases between. The germline V gene encodes CDR1 LNHNV and CDR2 YYDKDF (reference sequence). The CDR3 DNA reads as TGTGCCACCAGCAGACATGCTTATGAGCAGTTCTTC. This gives the protein CATSRHAYEQFF.

This clonotype was observed a handful of times. The J gene is TRBJ2-5, the V gene TRBV20-1; weak D call: TRBD1 (5 bases). The V and J ends lost 1 base and 5 bases respectively, with 11 bases between them. Germline CDR1 DFQATT, CDR2 SNEGSKA (reference sequence). The CDR3 length is 13 residues. CDR3 DNA sequence: TGCAGTGCTAGAGGGGTGGGGCGGGAGACCCAGTACTTC. It is translated as CSARGVGRETQYF.

This clonotype has a count of ten or more. The J gene is TRBJ2-7, the V gene TRBV2; TRBD2 is a possible D gene (6 bases). Germline V gene data show CDR1 as SNHLY and CDR2 as FYNNEI. The V and J ends lost 7 bases and 2 bases respectively, with 18 bases between them. The CDR3 loop spans 15 amino acids. CDR3 residues: CASMGRAGGAYEQYF. The CDR3 region has the DNA TGTGCCAGCATGGGTCGGGCCGGGGGAGCCTACGAGCAGTACTTC.

The chain recombines TRBV15 with TRBJ2-4; 9 positions agree with TRBD2. The V gene end was trimmed by 3 bases and the J gene end by 11 bases; junction bases not matched to a gene: 14. The CDR3 totals 16 residues. The germline gives CDR1 LNHNV, CDR2 YYDKDF (reference sequence). The CDR3 loop is CATSSPAGGGPSLQYF. CDR3 bases: TGTGCCACCAGCAGCCCCGCGGGAGGGGGCCCCTCCCTTCAGTACTTC.

This clonotype turned up a few times. This chain uses TRBV7-3 with TRBJ2-7; 7 nucleotides match TRBD1. CDR3 length equals 14 residues. The V gene end was trimmed by 5 bases and the J gene end by 6 bases; junction bases not matched to a gene: 10. Germline CDR1 reads SGHTA; CDR2 reads FQGTGA. CDR3 DNA: TGTGCCAGCAGCCCGACAGGGAATCGGGGCGAGCAGTACTTC. Amino acid sequence: CASSPTGNRGEQYF. The full variable domain, with the rest looked up from reference TRBV7-3 and TRBJ2-7, is GAGVSQTPSNKVTEKGKYVELRCDPISGHTALYWYRQSLGQGPEFLIYFQGTGAADDSGLPNDRFFAVRPEGSVSTLKIQRTERGDSAVYLCASSPTGNRGEQYFGPGTRLTVT.

V and J are TRBV24-1 and TRBJ2-1; possibly TRBD2 for D (5 bases). This CDR3 spans 15 amino acids. Germline V gene data show CDR1 as KGHDR and CDR2 as SFDVKD. Trimming took 3 bases from V and 8 from J, leaving 16 bases between them. The CDR3 region has the DNA TGTGCCACCAGTGATGTGGGCGGACTGATCCATGAGCAGTTCTTC. The encoded protein is CATSDVGGLIHEQFF.

This clonotype was counted at least ten times. V and J are TRBV19 and TRBJ2-1; D gene uncertain. CDR3 size: 13 residues. Per the germline V gene, CDR1 is LNHDA and CDR2 is SQIVND (reference sequence). V was clipped by 2 bases and J by 12 bases, with 14 bases between them. The CDR3 spells CASSIRAEVVQFF. CDR3 nucleotide sequence: TGTGCCAGTAGTATAAGGGCCGAGGTGGTGCAGTTCTTC.

This clonotype was recorded many times. This CDR3 reads CASRRYGRTQETQYF. The CDR3, as DNA: TGTGCCAGCAGACGTTATGGACGGACCCAAGAGACCCAGTACTTC. This chain uses TRBV7-9 with TRBJ2-5; D is uncertain. V lost 6 bases to trimming and J lost 1 base, with 15 bases between them. The CDR3 contains 15 residues. The germline CDR1 and CDR2 sequences are SEHNR and FQNEAQ (reference sequence).

Worth noting for this clonotype: A much larger clone lies a single base off, so this may be a read error. The rearrangement uses TRBV2 and TRBJ2-3; possible D gene TRBD1, 6 bases. The CDR3 consists of 13 residues. CDR1 is SNHLY, CDR2 FYNNEI, per germline. V was shortened by 6 bases and J by 9 bases, with 16 bases between the two germline ends. This CDR3 is CASSRRTQGTQYF. The CDR3 DNA sequence: TGTGCCAGCAGCCGCCGGACACAGGGCACGCAGTATTTT.

This clonotype has a count of ten or more. The J gene is TRBJ2-1, the V gene TRBV3-1, with a weak D call TRBD2 (6 bases). This CDR3 region has 14 residues. V was cut by 4 bases and J by 9 bases, with 16 bases left in between. The germline gives CDR1 LGHDT, CDR2 YNNKEL (reference sequence). The CDR3 sequence: CASSLTSGKSEQFF. CDR3 coding DNA: TGTGCCAGCAGCCTGACTAGTGGGAAGAGTGAGCAGTTCTTC.